What follows describes a single T cell receptor (beta chain). The antigen is not known. This record belongs to a study of post-analysis software for immune sequencing data. Across the whole study: Recorded disease courses covered relapsing-remitting, secondary progressive and progressive-relapsing multiple sclerosis. Some patients had no subtype annotation. Study-level points and caveats: The five TRBV segments detected at higher frequency in patients than in controls included TRBV5-6, TRBV5-1 and TRBV20-1. Significantly lower normalized Chao1 diversity was found in patients with multiple sclerosis relative to controls.

V shed 10 bases and J 7 bases; nucleotides not matched to a gene: 9. There are 13 residues in the CDR3. CDR1 LNHDA and CDR2 SQIVND come from the germline V gene (reference sequence). Every TCR beta cDNA library bore unique molecular identifiers. From approximately 0.95 to 9.8 million T cells, roughly 540,000 cDNA molecules were obtained. TCRdb passed the PCR reads through MiXCR, listing each CDR3 protein once. The table lists some 450,000 distinct CDR3 sequences, less than 45% of them singletons. The source is a girl aged 10 to 17 with multiple sclerosis. The rearrangement joins TRBV19 to TRBJ2-3; 9 nucleotides line up with TRBD1. The sample was blood. CDR3 DNA sequence: TGTGCCAACACCACGGGACAGGGTAATACGCAGTATTTT. It translates to CANTTGQGNTQYF.